This T cell receptor (beta chain) comes out of a study of cytomegalovirus exposure and HLA in healthy donors. Study as a whole: An earlier analysis identified more than 90 million unique TCR beta sequences in approximately 170 million T cells. Study-level results: Excluded were some V segments that proved indistinguishable, including TRBV6-2 and TRBV6-3. In vitro checks showed that a few CMV-associated chains really do target CMV antigens.

The germline V and J ends were trimmed by 5 bases and 3 bases, with 16 bases remaining between them. The CDR3 is made up of 15 amino acids. Per germline, CDR1 SGHTA and CDR2 FQGNSA. To note about this clone: The antigen is unknown.

60 Vbeta and 13 Jbeta primers were used in PCR. Assay used: immunoSEQ multiplex PCR; TCRdb lists only in-frame clones, some missing. The table includes around 170,000 clones, 65% to 80% detected once. Donors were ostensibly healthy at sampling, although undocumented immune exposures were probable. The sequenced material came from PBMCs. The chain combines TRBV7-2 with TRBJ2-5, with D perhaps TRBD2 (6 bases). This sequence was found in a woman aged 35 to 49 in good health and CMV-seronegative. Here the CDR3 DNA reads TGTGCCAGCAGCGATACGGGACTCCCGGAAGAGACCCAGTACTTC. Encoded protein: CASSDTGLPEETQYF. Supplemented by reference TRBV7-2 and TRBJ2-5, the full variable domain reads GAGVSQSPSNKVTEKGKDVELRCDPISGHTALYWYRQSLGQGLEFLIYFQGNSAPDKSGLPSDRFSAERTGGSVSTLTIQRTQQEDSAVYLCASSDTGLPEETQYFGPGTRLLVL.